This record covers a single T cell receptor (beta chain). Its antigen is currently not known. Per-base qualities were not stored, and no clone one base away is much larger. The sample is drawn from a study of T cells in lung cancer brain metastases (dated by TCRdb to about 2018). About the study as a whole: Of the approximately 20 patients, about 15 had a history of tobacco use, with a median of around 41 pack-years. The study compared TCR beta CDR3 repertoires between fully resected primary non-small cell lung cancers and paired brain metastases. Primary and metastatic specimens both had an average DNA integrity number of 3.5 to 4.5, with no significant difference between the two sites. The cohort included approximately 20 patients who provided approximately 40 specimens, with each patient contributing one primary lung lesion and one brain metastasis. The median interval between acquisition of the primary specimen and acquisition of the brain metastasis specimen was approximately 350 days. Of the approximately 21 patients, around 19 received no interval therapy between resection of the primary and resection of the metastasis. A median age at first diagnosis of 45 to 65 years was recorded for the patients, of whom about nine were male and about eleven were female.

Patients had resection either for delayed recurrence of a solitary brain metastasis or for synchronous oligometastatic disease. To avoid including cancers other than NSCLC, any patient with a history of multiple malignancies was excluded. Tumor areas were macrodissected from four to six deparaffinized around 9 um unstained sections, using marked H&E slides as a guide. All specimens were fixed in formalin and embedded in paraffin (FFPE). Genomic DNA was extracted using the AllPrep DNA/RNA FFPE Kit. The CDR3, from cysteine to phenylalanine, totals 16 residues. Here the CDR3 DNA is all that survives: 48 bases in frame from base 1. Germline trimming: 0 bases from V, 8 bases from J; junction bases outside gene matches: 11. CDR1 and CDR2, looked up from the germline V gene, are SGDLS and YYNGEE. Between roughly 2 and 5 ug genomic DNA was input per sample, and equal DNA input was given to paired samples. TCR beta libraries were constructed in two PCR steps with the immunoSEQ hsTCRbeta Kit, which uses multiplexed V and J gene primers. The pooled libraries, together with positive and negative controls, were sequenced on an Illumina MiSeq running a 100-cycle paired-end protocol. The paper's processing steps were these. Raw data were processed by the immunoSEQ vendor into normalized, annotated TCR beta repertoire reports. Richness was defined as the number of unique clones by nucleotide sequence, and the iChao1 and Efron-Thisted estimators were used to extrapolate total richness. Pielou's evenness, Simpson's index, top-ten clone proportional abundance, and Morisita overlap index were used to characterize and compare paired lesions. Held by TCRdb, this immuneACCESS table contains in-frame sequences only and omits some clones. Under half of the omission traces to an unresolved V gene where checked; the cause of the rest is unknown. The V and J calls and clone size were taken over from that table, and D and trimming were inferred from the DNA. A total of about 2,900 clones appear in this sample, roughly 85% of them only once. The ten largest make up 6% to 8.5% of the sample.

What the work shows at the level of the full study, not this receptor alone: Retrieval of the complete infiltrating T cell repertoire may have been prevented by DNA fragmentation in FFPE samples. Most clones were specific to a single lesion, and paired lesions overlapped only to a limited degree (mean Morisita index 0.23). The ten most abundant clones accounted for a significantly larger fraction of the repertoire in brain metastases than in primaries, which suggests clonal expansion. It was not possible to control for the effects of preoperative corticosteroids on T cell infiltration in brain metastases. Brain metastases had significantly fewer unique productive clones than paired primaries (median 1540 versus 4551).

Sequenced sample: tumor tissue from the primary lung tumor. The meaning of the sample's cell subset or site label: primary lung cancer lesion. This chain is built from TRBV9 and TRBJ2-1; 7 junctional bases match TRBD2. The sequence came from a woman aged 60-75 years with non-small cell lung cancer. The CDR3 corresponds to CASSVARRTSFDEQFF. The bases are TGTGCCAGCAGCGTAGCCCGAAGGACTAGTTTCGATGAGCAGTTCTTC.